This TCR beta chain was found in a study of T cell changes during pregnancy in multiple sclerosis. Only in-frame clones appear in the TCRdb table, and some are missing; sequencing was by immunoSEQ multiplex PCR. The sample lists about 28,000 clones, under 95% seen once, with 4.5% to 5.5% in the top ten. This CDR3 is built from 15 residues. Germline V gene data show CDR1 as SGDLS and CDR2 as YYNGEE. V was trimmed by 0 bases and J by 5 bases, leaving 14 bases between them. The genes are TRBV9 and TRBJ1-1; D perhaps matches TRBD1 (5 bases). Sequenced material: peripheral blood, taken in the first trimester of pregnancy. The origin of this receptor is a female donor in good health, enrolled as a control in a pregnancy study. CDR3 DNA: TGTGCCAGCAGCGTAGTGTTGAAAGGGGATACTGAAGCTTTCTTT. Translation: CASSVVLKGDTEAFF.